The 21 T cell receptor beta chains below come from one sample, sequenced in a study of CD4 T cells in relation to SARS-CoV-2 and coronaviruses. This table comes from immunoSEQ multiplex PCR, and its TCRdb copy is limited to in-frame clones, with some not included. The sample includes about 22,000 clones, around 67% of them seen just once. Their specific antigens are unknown. Unexposed donor CD4+ T cells date from about 2010-2018, before the COVID-19 pandemic. CD4+ T cells were isolated from the cells after about ten days of culture. Sequenced: CD4+ T cells from PBMCs, cultured in vitro. These receptors were obtained from a human donor in good health.

The chain has TRBV3-1 (or the pseudogene TRBV3-2) and TRBJ2-7, with 7 bases lining up with TRBD1. Germline loops: CDR1 LGHDT, CDR2 YNNKEL (reference sequence). V was pared by 0 bases and J by 7 bases, with 6 bases of the junction left unmatched. The CDR3 runs to 14 residues. CDR3 DNA: TGTGCCAGCAGCCAAGATATCAGGGGGAAAGAGCAGTACTTC. It specifies CASSQDIRGKEQYF.

The chain has TRBV9 and TRBJ2-3; unclear D gene. There are 12 residues in the CDR3. V lost 3 bases, J lost 6 bases, and 8 bases lay in between. Germline values: CDR1 SGDLS, CDR2 YYNGEE. CDR3 in DNA: TGTGCCAGCAGCGCCCTACAGGATACGCAGTATTTT. It is translated as CASSALQDTQYF.

The chain has TRBV18 and TRBJ1-5; TRBD1 might be the D (5 bases). V was clipped by 2 bases and J by 4 bases, with 15 bases between them. CDR3 length equals 16 residues. Germline V lookup: CDR1 KGHSH, CDR2 LQKENI. The CDR3 reads CASSPGAWDGNQPQHF. DNA for the CDR3: TGTGCCAGCTCACCAGGAGCCTGGGACGGGAATCAGCCCCAGCATTTT.

This chain links TRBV7-8 with TRBJ1-1; D uncertain. This CDR3 contains 14 residues. Trimming cost V 3 bases and J 1 base, with 9 bases left between them. CDR1 and CDR2 (germline): SGHVS, FQNEAQ. The CDR3 protein is CASSLAETNTEAFF. In DNA, the CDR3 is TGTGCCAGCAGCTTGGCCGAGACGAACACTGAAGCTTTCTTT.

This rearrangement joins TRBV7-3 to TRBJ2-7; 7 nucleotides align to TRBD1. The trim removed 5 bases at V and 2 bases at J, leaving 15 bases unmatched. Germline CDR1 SGHTA, CDR2 FQGTGA. This CDR3 spans 17 amino acids. CDR3 sequence (DNA): TGTGCCAGCAGCATACCGGGACAGCGACTCTTCGCCTACGAGCAGTACTTC. Translating gives CASSIPGQRLFAYEQYF.

This chain connects TRBV7-9 to TRBJ2-1; TRBD2 aligns across 11 bases. Germline V gene data show CDR1 as SEHNR and CDR2 as FQNEAQ (reference sequence). Losses at the gene ends were 5 bases for V and 8 bases for J; bases not matched to a gene: 8. The CDR3 sequence is 15 residues long. The CDR3 nucleotides read TGTGCCAGCAGCCCTACTAGCGGGAGTGGAGATGAGCAGTTCTTC. Its protein product is CASSPTSGSGDEQFF.

V usage is TRBV7-2 and J usage is TRBJ1-4; D is unclear. The germline V and J ends were trimmed by 7 bases and 2 bases, with 14 bases remaining between them. The CDR3 runs 15 residues. The germline CDR1 and CDR2 sequences are SGHTA and FQGNSA. The CDR3 loop is CASTTNIRTNEKLFF. The CDR3 coding sequence is TGTGCCAGCACAACCAACATCCGGACTAATGAAAAACTGTTTTTT.

V and J are TRBV7-2 and TRBJ1-2; D is ambiguous. V was cut by 5 bases and J by 7 bases, with 20 bases left in between. This CDR3 region has 15 residues. Germline CDR1 reads SGHTA; CDR2 reads FQGNSA. Written as DNA, the CDR3 is TGTGCCAGCAGCCCTACCGGGCCCCAACCCGGTGGCTACACCTTC. It is translated as CASSPTGPQPGGYTF.

This chain connects TRBV10-3 to TRBJ2-1; D call uncertain. Germline V CDR1 and CDR2: ENHRY, SYGVKD. The CDR3 has 18 amino acids. The V and J ends lost 2 bases and 0 bases respectively, with 17 bases between them. For the CDR3, the DNA is TGTGCCATCAGTGAGGGTGTGTCTGCGAAAAGCTCCTACAATGAGCAGTTCTTC. Encoded protein: CAISEGVSAKSSYNEQFF.

This clone has only a few counts. The J gene is TRBJ2-7, the V gene TRBV18; 8 nucleotides agree with TRBD1. Germline CDR1 is KGHSH and CDR2 is LQKENI. The ends lost 6 bases at V and 3 bases at J; junction bases unmatched: 10. The CDR3 is 15 residues long. CDR3 amino acids: CASSRVQGAVYEQYF. CDR3 bases: TGTGCCAGCTCCCGAGTTCAGGGGGCAGTCTACGAGCAGTACTTC.

This clone has more than one count but fewer than ten. This chain joins TRBV4-1 and TRBJ2-7; 9 bases are shared with TRBD2. Germline loops: CDR1 MGHRA, CDR2 YSYEKL. This CDR3 spans 17 amino acids. V gave up 0 bases and J gave up 3 bases; unmatched junction bases: 9. The CDR3 loop is CASSQDAVTSGFYEQYF. The CDR3 DNA reads TGCGCCAGCAGCCAAGATGCAGTGACTAGCGGTTTCTACGAGCAGTACTTC.

The gene calls are TRBV6-1 and TRBJ2-1; D gene unclear. Trimming removed 3 bases from V and 4 bases from J, with 13 bases in between. The CDR3 runs to 15 residues. Per the germline V gene, CDR1 is MNHNS and CDR2 is SASEGT. CDR3 nucleotides: TGTGCCAGCAGTGAGAGTTGGGATGGGTACAATGAGCAGTTCTTC. It codes for CASSESWDGYNEQFF.

As regards this clone: The same CDR3 arises from other DNA sequences in this sample as well. V gene TRBV7-2 combines with J gene TRBJ2-7; 9 positions agree with TRBD1. Trimming took 4 bases from V and 4 from J; bases not matched to a gene: 2. Germline V gives CDR1 SGHTA, CDR2 FQGNSA. The CDR3 covers 13 residues. The CDR3 DNA reads as TGTGCCAGCAGCTCACAGGGGGCGTACGAGCAGTACTTC. Residues: CASSSQGAYEQYF.

V and J are TRBV7-3 and TRBJ2-2; no definite D call. V was clipped by 4 bases and J by 5 bases, with 8 bases between them. Germline lookup yields CDR1 SGHTA and CDR2 FQGTGA. The CDR3 has 13 amino acids. DNA for the CDR3: TGTGCCAGCAGCTCACAAATTACCGGGGAGCTGTTTTTT. Amino acids: CASSSQITGELFF. Together with reference TRBV7-3 and TRBJ2-2, the CDR3 gives the full variable domain: GAGVSQTPSNKVTEKGKYVELRCDPISGHTALYWYRQSLGQGPEFLIYFQGTGAADDSGLPNDRFFAVRPEGSVSTLKIQRTERGDSAVYLCASSSQITGELFFGEGSRLTVL.

V gene TRBV28 combines with J gene TRBJ1-1; no clear D. The V end lost 6 bases, the J end lost 6 bases, and 11 bases lay between the germline ends. The CDR3 consists of 12 residues. CDR1 MDHEN and CDR2 SYDVKM come from the germline V gene. The CDR3 loop reads CASSRQASEAFF. As DNA, the CDR3 is TGTGCCAGCAGCCGACAAGCTTCTGAAGCTTTCTTT.

In its sample, this clone was seen a few times. The chain carries TRBV6-2 or TRBV6-3 and TRBJ1-2, with 9 bases aligning to TRBD1. The CDR3 length is 15 residues. V was clipped by 5 bases and J by 4 bases; unmatched bases: 8. Per germline, CDR1 MNHEY and CDR2 SVGEGT. Here the CDR3 reads CASSDRDRVIYGYTF. As DNA, the CDR3 is TGTGCCAGCAGTGACCGGGACAGGGTGATCTATGGCTACACCTTC.

This clone was counted once. This chain joins TRBV5-6 and TRBJ1-2; D remains unclear. The CDR3 loop spans 12 amino acids. The ends were cut back, 7 bases at V and 8 bases at J, with 15 bases in the middle. The germline V gene encodes CDR1 SGHDT and CDR2 YYEEEE. The CDR3 DNA sequence: TGTGCCAGCTCGTCTTCCCCCTCAGGCTACACCTTC. Its protein product is CASSSSPSGYTF.

V and J are TRBV18 and TRBJ2-5; D may be TRBD1 (5 bases). The V gene lost 0 bases and the J gene lost 5 bases, with 7 bases spanning the gap. Per the germline V gene, CDR1 is KGHSH and CDR2 is LQKENI. CDR3 length: 13 residues. This chain's CDR3 is CASSPPPGETQYF. In DNA, the CDR3 is TGTGCCAGCTCACCACCACCAGGGGAGACCCAGTACTTC.

The chain uses TRBV27 and TRBJ2-1, with D possibly matching TRBD2 (7 bases). V lost 5 bases, J lost 6 bases, and 20 bases lay in between. The CDR3 runs 16 residues. The germline gives CDR1 MNHEY, CDR2 SMNVEV (reference sequence). Here the CDR3 reads CASSPPGGPGVNEQFF. CDR3 DNA sequence: TGTGCCAGCAGTCCACCCGGGGGGCCCGGGGTCAATGAGCAGTTCTTC.

This clone was seen a handful of times. The chain combines TRBV13 with TRBJ1-2; D is unclear. CDR1 is PRHDT and CDR2 is FYEKMQ in the germline V gene (reference sequence). CDR3 length: 13 residues. Trimming removed 3 bases from V and 4 bases from J, with 9 bases in between. Here the CDR3 reads CASSLAAPYGYTF. CDR3 sequence (DNA): TGTGCCAGCAGCTTGGCAGCGCCCTATGGCTACACCTTC.

The V call is TRBV19, the J call TRBJ2-2; 8 bases are shared with TRBD1. With V trimmed by 3 bases and J by 5 bases, 5 bases remained unmatched. CDR1 and CDR2 (germline): LNHDA, SQIVND (reference sequence). The CDR3 totals 15 residues. Here the CDR3 DNA reads TGTGCCAGTAGTATCTCGACAGGGGAGACCGGGGAGCTGTTTTTT. It encodes CASSISTGETGELFF.